The clone carrying this T cell receptor (beta chain) turned up a few times. The target antigen is unknown. V gave up 1 base and J gave up 2 bases; unmatched junction bases: 5. Germline assignment: CDR1 SGHRS and CDR2 YFSETQ. The CDR3 totals 16 residues. This record belongs to a study of CD4 T cells in relation to SARS-CoV-2 and coronaviruses. Study-level background: After 10 days of antigen culture, PBMC TCR beta CDR3s were sequenced. The study, taken as a whole, reports: In roughly 61% of donors, memory CD4+ clonotypes crossrecognized SARS-CoV-2 and at least one common cold coronavirus spike.

TCRdb's table, derived via immunoSEQ multiplex PCR, lists solely in-frame clones and lacks some. The table shows roughly 18,000 clones, with about 74% occurring only once. Before the COVID-19 pandemic, during about 2010-2018, CD4+ T cells were taken from unexposed donors. After more than eight days of culture, CD4+ T cells were isolated. As cell numbers allowed, unexposed-donor CD4+ T cells faced SARS-CoV-2 S/N and four cold-coronavirus spikes. The sequenced sample consisted of CD4+ T cells from PBMCs, cultured in vitro. The chain uses TRBV5-1 and TRBJ2-7; 11 bases align to TRBD2. The TCR sequence derives from a human donor in good health. CDR3 sequence (DNA): TGCGCCAGCAGCTTGCCGCTAGCGGGGGGAGCCTACGAGCAGTACTTC. It specifies CASSLPLAGGAYEQYF. Combining the CDR3 with reference TRBV5-1 and TRBJ2-7 gives the whole variable domain KAGVTQTPRYLIKTRGQQVTLSCSPISGHRSVSWYQQTPGQGLQFLFEYFSETQRNKGNFPGRFSGRQFSNSRSEMNVSTLELGDSALYLCASSLPLAGGAYEQYFGPGTRLTVT.